A selection of T cell receptor beta chains follows, all from one sample in a study of PD-1 blockade in classical Hodgkin lymphoma. Here immunoSEQ multiplex PCR was the method, and the copy in TCRdb shows in-frame clones only, minus some. This sample has about 19,000 clones, with about 85% found just once. Sequenced here: peripheral blood mononuclear cells (PBMCs), sampled before the second cycle of nivolumab. The receptor source for this set is a human donor with classical Hodgkin lymphoma. The CDR3 runs from the conserved cysteine through the conserved F or W. D genes are given only for firm matches. Clone size is shown for a subset of rows, as once, few, many or a class of expanded clone.

d_call	v_call	j_call	clone_size	cdr3_aa	cdr3_nt
NA	TRBV21-1	TRBJ2-5	NA	CASSKVGGGQGAFFRETQYF	TGTGCCAGCAGCAAAGTTGGTGGGGGACAGGGGGCTTTTTTTCGAGAGACCCAGTACTTC
NA	TRBV21-1	TRBJ2-3	NA	CASSKPQGQGYYTQYF	TGTGCCAGCAGCAAACCGCAGGGACAGGGGTATTATACGCAGTATTTT
TRBD1	TRBV5-1	TRBJ1-4	NA	CASSLDREGEKLFF	TGCGCCAGCAGCCTAGACAGGGAGGGTGAAAAACTGTTTTTT
NA	TRBV6-5	TRBJ1-2	NA	CASTLGAVSGDGYTF	TGTGCCAGCACCTTGGGGGCAGTTTCCGGTGATGGCTACACCTTC
NA	TRBV7-2	TRBJ1-3	NA	CASSSDAINGNTIYF	TGTGCCAGCAGCTCGGATGCGATCAATGGAAACACCATATATTTT
TRBD2	TRBV9	TRBJ2-1	NA	CASSVGDSGGYNEQFF	TGTGCCAGCAGCGTGGGGGATAGCGGGGGCTACAATGAGCAGTTCTTC
NA	TRBV10-3	TRBJ2-7	NA	CAISALGAAGQQYF	TGTGCCATCAGCGCCCTGGGGGCTGCTGGCCAGCAGTACTTC
NA	TRBV2	TRBJ1-5	NA	CASVGANRDQPQHF	TGTGCCAGCGTAGGGGCGAACAGGGATCAGCCCCAGCATTTT
NA	TRBV10-3	TRBJ1-2	NA	CAISESGRPGSYTF	TGTGCCATCAGTGAAAGCGGACGGCCTGGTAGCTACACCTTC
NA	TRBV19	TRBJ2-2	NA	CASKYRENTGELFF	TGTGCCAGTAAATACAGGGAGAACACCGGGGAGCTGTTTTTT
NA	TRBV11-1	TRBJ2-2	NA	CASSLSIKPGELFF	TGTGCCAGCAGCTTAAGCATCAAACCCGGGGAGCTGTTTTTT
NA	TRBV4-1	TRBJ2-7	NA	CASSQDTQDLYEQYF	TGCGCCAGCAGCCAAGATACCCAGGACTTATACGAGCAGTACTTC
NA	TRBV13	TRBJ2-7	NA	CASTSGPGLNEQYF	TGTGCCAGCACCTCCGGGCCCGGTCTAAACGAGCAGTACTTC
NA	TRBV10-1	TRBJ1-1	NA	CASSPTGVGRNTEAFF	TGCGCCAGCAGCCCCACGGGGGTGGGGAGAAACACTGAAGCTTTCTTT
NA	TRBV30	TRBJ1-5	NA	CAWSRRGGQPQHF	TGTGCCTGGAGTAGAAGGGGCGGTCAGCCCCAGCATTTT
NA	TRBV11-3	TRBJ2-1	few	CASSLGRNEQFF	TGTGCCAGCAGCTTAGGGCGAAATGAGCAGTTCTTC
NA	TRBV2	TRBJ1-6	NA	CASSVGSLYNSPLHF	TGTGCCAGCAGTGTCGGGAGCCTTTATAATTCACCCCTCCACTTT
NA	TRBV7-2	TRBJ2-3	NA	CASSLGLGDTQYF	TGTGCCAGCAGCTTAGGTCTGGGAGATACGCAGTATTTT
TRBD1	TRBV5-1	TRBJ1-2	NA	CASSYQGDGYTF	TGCGCCAGCAGCTACCAGGGGGACGGCTACACCTTC
NA	TRBV10-3	TRBJ1-1	few	CAISEMGNTEAFF	TGTGCCATCAGTGAAATGGGGAACACTGAAGCTTTCTTT
NA	TRBV7-2	TRBJ2-7	once	CASSSGRITYEQYF	TGTGCCAGCAGCTCGGGACGGATAACCTACGAGCAGTACTTC
TRBD2	TRBV11-3	TRBJ2-7	NA	CASSLDPGTSNEQYF	TGTGCCAGCAGCTTAGATCCGGGGACTAGCAACGAGCAGTACTTC
NA	TRBV29-1	TRBJ2-3	NA	CSVRTSTDTQYF	TGCAGCGTCAGAACTAGCACAGATACGCAGTATTTT
NA	TRBV11-3	TRBJ2-3	NA	CASSLGWVKDTQYF	TGTGCCAGCAGCTTAGGTTGGGTAAAGGATACGCAGTATTTT
NA	TRBV9	TRBJ2-7	NA	CASSPVDYEDNSYEQYF	TGTGCCAGCAGCCCCGTGGATTATGAGGACAACTCCTACGAGCAGTACTTC
TRBD2	TRBV11-1	TRBJ2-1	NA	CASSGGWSGRRSNEQFF	TGTGCCAGCAGCGGAGGGTGGAGCGGGAGAAGATCCAATGAGCAGTTCTTC
TRBD2	TRBV14	TRBJ2-1	NA	CASSYGTSGLLF	TGTGCCAGCAGCTATGGGACTAGCGGGTTACTCTTC
NA	TRBV7-9	TRBJ2-2	NA	CASSLVHNTGELFF	TGTGCCAGCAGCTTAGTACACAACACCGGGGAGCTGTTTTTT
NA	TRBV6-6	TRBJ2-7	NA	CASSYSMGFEQYF	TGTGCCAGCAGTTACTCGATGGGGTTCGAGCAGTACTTC
NA	TRBV5-6	TRBJ1-1	NA	CASSAVRATNTEAFF	TGTGCCAGCAGTGCCGTGAGGGCGACGAACACTGAAGCTTTCTTT
NA	TRBV2	TRBJ1-6	once	CASSLLTGVPNSPLHF	TGTGCCAGCAGCCTTTTGACAGGAGTCCCTAATTCACCCCTCCACTTT
TRBD1	TRBV15	TRBJ2-3	few	CATSSPDRGLSTDTQYF	TGTGCCACCAGCAGCCCTGACAGGGGGTTAAGCACAGATACGCAGTATTTT
NA	TRBV6-1	TRBJ1-5	NA	CASSAGHLSNQPQHF	TGTGCCAGCAGTGCAGGACACCTTAGCAATCAGCCCCAGCATTTT
NA	TRBV29-1	TRBJ1-2	NA	CSVDGARSQLYGYTF	TGCAGCGTTGACGGGGCACGGAGCCAGCTCTATGGCTACACCTTC
TRBD2	TRBV7-2	TRBJ2-5	NA	CASSLTSGYETQYF	TGTGCCAGCAGCTTAACTAGCGGTTACGAGACCCAGTACTTC
TRBD1	TRBV28	TRBJ1-1	NA	CATSAGTGGLDEAFF	TGTGCCACCTCAGCGGGGACAGGGGGCTTGGATGAAGCTTTCTTT
NA	TRBV19	TRBJ1-2	few	CASSPPTGSYYGYTF	TGTGCCAGTAGCCCTCCGACGGGGTCCTATTATGGCTACACCTTC
TRBD1	TRBV4-3	TRBJ1-2	NA	CASSQDGTGWDYTF	TGCGCCAGCAGCCAAGACGGGACAGGGTGGGACTACACCTTC
TRBD1	TRBV7-3	TRBJ2-3	NA	CASSRLGQISTDTQYF	TGTGCCAGCAGCAGGTTGGGACAGATTAGCACAGATACGCAGTATTTT
TRBD1	TRBV5-4	TRBJ2-6	NA	CASSTGQVNVLTF	TGTGCCAGCAGCACCGGACAGGTCAACGTCCTGACTTTC
TRBD1	TRBV11-2	TRBJ1-6	once	CASSLGTGGFPPLHF	TGTGCCAGCAGCCTAGGGACAGGGGGCTTCCCACCCCTCCACTTT
NA	TRBV28	TRBJ2-7	NA	CASGIGGPEQYF	TGTGCCAGTGGGATAGGGGGGCCCGAGCAGTACTTC
TRBD2	TRBV29-1	TRBJ2-5	NA	CSGQTSGTYQETQYF	TGCAGCGGCCAAACTAGCGGGACGTACCAAGAGACCCAGTACTTC
TRBD1	TRBV27	TRBJ1-2	NA	CASRPDRGYGYTF	TGTGCCAGCAGACCCGACAGGGGCTATGGCTACACCTTC
TRBD2	TRBV18	TRBJ2-2	NA	CASSQNSGGETGELFF	TGTGCCAGCTCACAAAATAGCGGGGGAGAAACCGGGGAGCTGTTTTTT
TRBD1	TRBV9	TRBJ1-4	once	CASSATRTGGSTNEKLFF	TGTGCCAGCAGCGCCACCAGGACAGGGGGCTCAACTAATGAAAAACTGTTTTTT